A selection of T cell receptor beta chains follows, all from one sample in a study of CD8 T cells in Susac syndrome. TCRdb called the immunoSEQ multiplex PCR reads again in MiXCR, with one record for every CDR3 protein. Of 150,000 to 200,000 distinct CDR3 sequences in the sample, 95% were seen once. Sequencing was done on a sample of CD8+ T cells from PBMCs. The receptors shown here come from a human donor with Susac syndrome. Each CDR3 is given with its conserved first and last residue. D genes are given only for firm matches. A row's size may be missing; if present it is once, few, many or a size class.

d_call: TRBD2
v_call: TRBV20-1
clone_size: .
j_call: TRBJ2-7
cdr3_aa: CSARGGTSGSVDEQYF
cdr3_nt: TGCAGTGCTAGAGGGGGGACTAGCGGGAGTGTGGACGAGCAGTACTTC

d_call: TRBD1
v_call: TRBV6-5
clone_size: .
j_call: TRBJ2-7
cdr3_aa: CASSVDRDSAYEQYF
cdr3_nt: TGTGCCAGCAGTGTGGACAGGGACAGTGCCTACGAGCAGTACTTC

d_call: TRBD1
v_call: TRBV25-1
clone_size: .
j_call: TRBJ1-1
cdr3_aa: CASSEYEGANTEAFF
cdr3_nt: TGTGCCAGCAGTGAATATGAGGGGGCGAACACTGAAGCTTTCTTT

d_call: .
v_call: TRBV7-6
clone_size: .
j_call: TRBJ2-2
cdr3_aa: CASSLALNLGSDTGELFF
cdr3_nt: TGTGCCAGCAGCTTAGCCCTAAACTTAGGATCGGACACCGGGGAGCTGTTTTTT

d_call: TRBD2
v_call: TRBV5-6
clone_size: .
j_call: TRBJ2-1
cdr3_aa: CASSFSSSGSIDEQFF
cdr3_nt: TGTGCCAGCAGCTTCAGCTCTAGCGGGAGTATCGATGAGCAGTTCTTC

d_call: TRBD1
v_call: TRBV29-1
clone_size: .
j_call: TRBJ2-2
cdr3_aa: CSVEERGLDGELFF
cdr3_nt: TGCAGCGTTGAAGAAAGGGGGCTAGACGGGGAGCTGTTTTTT

d_call: .
v_call: TRBV29-1
clone_size: .
j_call: TRBJ1-1
cdr3_aa: CSVEGQGYTEAFF
cdr3_nt: TGCAGCGTTGAAGGGCAGGGTTACACTGAAGCTTTCTTT

d_call: .
v_call: TRBV9
clone_size: once
j_call: TRBJ1-1
cdr3_aa: CASSPSGTNTEAFF
cdr3_nt: TGTGCCAGCAGCCCTTCAGGAACCAACACTGAAGCTTTCTTT

d_call: .
v_call: TRBV29-1
clone_size: .
j_call: TRBJ2-6
cdr3_aa: CSVGAGTGFLTF
cdr3_nt: TGCAGCGTTGGGGCGGGGACCGGGTTCCTGACTTTC

d_call: .
v_call: TRBV11-2
clone_size: .
j_call: TRBJ1-2
cdr3_aa: CASSLPEGYGYTF
cdr3_nt: TGTGCCAGCAGCTTACCGGAGGGCTATGGCTACACCTTC

d_call: .
v_call: TRBV6-5
clone_size: .
j_call: TRBJ2-7
cdr3_aa: CASSYGERSYEQYF
cdr3_nt: TGTGCCAGCAGTTACGGAGAGCGTTCATACGAGCAGTACTTC

d_call: .
v_call: TRBV14
clone_size: .
j_call: TRBJ2-3
cdr3_aa: CASSQGGTRSDTQYF
cdr3_nt: TGTGCCAGCAGCCAAGGCGGGACTCGGTCAGATACGCAGTATTTT

d_call: .
v_call: TRBV3-1
clone_size: .
j_call: TRBJ1-2
cdr3_aa: CASSQDLGSYYGYTF
cdr3_nt: TGTGCCAGCAGCCAAGATCTGGGGTCGTACTATGGCTACACCTTC

d_call: .
v_call: TRBV1
clone_size: .
j_call: TRBJ2-3
cdr3_aa: CTSSHRKGGSSTDTQYF
cdr3_nt: TGCACCAGCAGCCACCGAAAAGGGGGGTCGAGCACAGATACGCAGTATTTT

d_call: TRBD1
v_call: TRBV9
clone_size: .
j_call: TRBJ2-1
cdr3_aa: CASSGTGGGEQFF
cdr3_nt: TGTGCCAGCAGCGGGACAGGGGGCGGTGAGCAGTTCTTC

d_call: .
v_call: TRBV4-2
clone_size: .
j_call: TRBJ1-1
cdr3_aa: CASSHVGTANTEAFF
cdr3_nt: TGTGCCAGCAGCCATGTGGGGACGGCGAACACTGAAGCTTTCTTT

d_call: .
v_call: TRBV29-1
clone_size: .
j_call: TRBJ2-5
cdr3_aa: CSVVPQETQYF
cdr3_nt: TGCAGCGTTGTCCCCCAAGAGACCCAGTACTTC

d_call: .
v_call: TRBV12-3/TRBV12-4
clone_size: .
j_call: TRBJ2-6
cdr3_aa: CASFNSGANVLTF
cdr3_nt: TGTGCCAGCTTCAACTCTGGGGCCAACGTCCTGACTTTC

d_call: .
v_call: TRBV7-9
clone_size: .
j_call: TRBJ1-2
cdr3_aa: CASSLGQLLFGTF
cdr3_nt: TGTGCCAGCAGCTTAGGTCAGCTCCTCTTTGGGACCTTC

d_call: .
v_call: TRBV30
clone_size: .
j_call: TRBJ1-2
cdr3_aa: CAFAGGNYGYTF
cdr3_nt: TGTGCCTTCGCAGGAGGGAACTATGGCTACACCTTC

d_call: TRBD2
v_call: TRBV6-5
clone_size: once
j_call: TRBJ2-1
cdr3_aa: CASSSTSGGELSYNEQFF
cdr3_nt: TGTGCCAGCAGTTCGACTAGCGGGGGGGAACTCTCCTACAATGAGCAGTTCTTC

d_call: .
v_call: TRBV7-9
clone_size: .
j_call: TRBJ1-5
cdr3_aa: CASRDGRDQPQHF
cdr3_nt: TGTGCCAGCAGAGACGGTCGCGATCAGCCCCAGCATTTT